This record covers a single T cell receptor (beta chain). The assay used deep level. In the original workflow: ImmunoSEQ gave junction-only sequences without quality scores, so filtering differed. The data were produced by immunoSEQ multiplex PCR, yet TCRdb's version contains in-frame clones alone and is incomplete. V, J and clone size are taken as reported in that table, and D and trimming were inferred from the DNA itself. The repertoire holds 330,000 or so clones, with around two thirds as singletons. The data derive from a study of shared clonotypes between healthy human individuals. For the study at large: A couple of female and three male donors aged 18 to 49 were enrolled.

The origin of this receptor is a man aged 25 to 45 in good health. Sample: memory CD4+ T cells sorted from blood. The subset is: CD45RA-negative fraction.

As DNA, the CDR3 is TGTGCCAGCAGCTTAAGCCAACAGGGTTGGGGCTATGGCTACACCTTC. Residues: CASSLSQQGWGYGYTF. The chain has TRBV7-9 and TRBJ1-2; D might be TRBD1 (6 bases). The V gene lost 2 bases and the J gene lost 4 bases, with 17 bases spanning the gap. The CDR3 spans 16 residues. The germline V gene has CDR1 SEHNR and CDR2 FQNEAQ (reference sequence).